This passage covers 5 T cell receptor beta chains from one sample sequenced in a study of blood T cell repertoires in COVID-19. The repertoire was sequenced with immunoSEQ multiplex PCR; TCRdb's copy has only in-frame clones and lacks some. The sample has 80,000 or so clones; 86% are singletons. Input material: peripheral blood. Receptor source: a woman aged 60-75 years with acute or convalescent COVID-19.

The chain combines TRBV2 with TRBJ2-2; a possible D gene is TRBD2 (6 bases). V lost 4 bases to trimming and J lost 4 bases, with 19 bases between them. The CDR3 contains 17 residues. CDR1 is SNHLY and CDR2 is FYNNEI in the germline V gene. CDR3 nucleotide sequence: TGTGCCAGCAGTGGTATATGGCGTCTAGCGAGCACCGGGGAGCTGTTTTTT. Protein: CASSGIWRLASTGELFF.

This sequence joins TRBV29-1 and TRBJ1-1; possibly TRBD1 for D (5 bases). CDR1 is SQVTM and CDR2 is ANQGSEA in the germline V gene. The CDR3 totals 13 residues. Between the trimmed V and J ends, which lost 0 bases and 3 bases, there was a span of 8 bases. CDR3 residues: CSVEDRGDTEAFF. CDR3 bases: TGCAGCGTTGAAGATCGGGGGGACACTGAAGCTTTCTTT.

The chain links TRBV5-6 to TRBJ2-7, with D hard to call. Trimming left V 1 base short and J 3 bases short, with 5 bases between. CDR1 SGHDT and CDR2 YYEEEE come from the germline V gene. The CDR3 runs 12 residues. In nucleotides, the CDR3 is TGTGCCAGCAGCTTGTTACACTACGAGCAGTACTTC. Its translation: CASSLLHYEQYF.

The chain links TRBV4-3 to TRBJ1-4; no reliable D call. Trimming took 0 bases from V and 8 from J, leaving 13 bases between them. The CDR3 extends over 15 amino acids. Germline V gene data show CDR1 as LGHNA and CDR2 as YSLEER. CDR3: CASSQDWGVREKLFF. The CDR3 DNA reads as TGCGCCAGCAGCCAAGATTGGGGAGTTCGAGAAAAACTGTTTTTT.

V and J are TRBV18 and TRBJ2-3; 7 nucleotides align to TRBD1. From germline, CDR1 is KGHSH and CDR2 LQKENI. The CDR3 is 15 amino acids. Trimming at V came to 5 bases and at J to 2 bases, leaving 7 bases not matched to a gene. CDR3 loop: CASSGRQGLTDTQYF. DNA of the CDR3: TGTGCCAGCTCAGGAAGACAGGGCCTCACAGATACGCAGTATTTT.